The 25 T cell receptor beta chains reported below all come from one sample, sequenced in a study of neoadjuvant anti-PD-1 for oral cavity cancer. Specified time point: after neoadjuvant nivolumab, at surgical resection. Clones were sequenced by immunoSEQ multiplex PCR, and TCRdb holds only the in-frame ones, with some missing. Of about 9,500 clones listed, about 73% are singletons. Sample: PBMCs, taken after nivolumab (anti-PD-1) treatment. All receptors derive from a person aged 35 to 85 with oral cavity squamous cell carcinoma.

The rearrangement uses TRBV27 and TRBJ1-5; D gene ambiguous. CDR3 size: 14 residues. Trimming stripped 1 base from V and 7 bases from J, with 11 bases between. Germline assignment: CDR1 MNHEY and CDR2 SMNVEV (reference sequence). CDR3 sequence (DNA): TGTGCCAGCAGTTTATTGGGTCTGGGGCAGCCCCAGCATTTT. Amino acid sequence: CASSLLGLGQPQHF.

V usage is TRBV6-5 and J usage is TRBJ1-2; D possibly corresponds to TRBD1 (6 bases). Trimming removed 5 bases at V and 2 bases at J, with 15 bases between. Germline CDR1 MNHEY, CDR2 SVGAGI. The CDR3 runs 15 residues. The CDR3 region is CASSPINRVNYGYTF. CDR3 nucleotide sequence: TGTGCCAGCAGTCCTATTAACAGGGTAAACTATGGCTACACCTTC.

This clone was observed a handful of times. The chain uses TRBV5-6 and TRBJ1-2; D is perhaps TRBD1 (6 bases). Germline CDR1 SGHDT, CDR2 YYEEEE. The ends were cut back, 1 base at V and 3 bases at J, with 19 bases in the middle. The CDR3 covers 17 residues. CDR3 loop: CASSLSGQGYFDYGYTF. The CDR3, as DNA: TGTGCCAGCAGCTTGTCAGGGCAGGGGTATTTCGACTATGGCTACACCTTC.

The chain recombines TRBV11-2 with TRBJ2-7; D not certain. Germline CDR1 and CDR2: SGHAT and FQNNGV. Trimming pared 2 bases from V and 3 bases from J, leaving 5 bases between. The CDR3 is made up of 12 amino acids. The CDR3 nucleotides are TGTGCCAGCAGCTTAAGCTACTACGAGCAGTACTTC. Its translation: CASSLSYYEQYF.

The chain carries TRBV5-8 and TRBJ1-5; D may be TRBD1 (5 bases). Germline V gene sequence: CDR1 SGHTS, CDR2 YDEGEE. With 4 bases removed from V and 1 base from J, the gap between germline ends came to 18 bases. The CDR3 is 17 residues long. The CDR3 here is CASSPTGTAGSNQPQHF. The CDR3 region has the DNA TGTGCCAGCAGCCCGACCGGGACTGCGGGAAGCAATCAGCCCCAGCATTTT.

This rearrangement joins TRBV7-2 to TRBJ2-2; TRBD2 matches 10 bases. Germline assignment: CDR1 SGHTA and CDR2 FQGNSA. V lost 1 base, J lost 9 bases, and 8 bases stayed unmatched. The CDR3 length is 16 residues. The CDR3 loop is CASSLGLAGVARELFF. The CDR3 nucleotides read TGTGCCAGCAGCTTAGGGCTAGCGGGGGTTGCAAGGGAGCTGTTTTTT.

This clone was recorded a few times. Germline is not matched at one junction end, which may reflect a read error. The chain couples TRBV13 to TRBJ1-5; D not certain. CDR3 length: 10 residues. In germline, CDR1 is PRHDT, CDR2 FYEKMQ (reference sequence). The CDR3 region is CASGERVLNF. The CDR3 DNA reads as TGTGCCAGCGGGGAAAGGGTCCTCAATTTT.

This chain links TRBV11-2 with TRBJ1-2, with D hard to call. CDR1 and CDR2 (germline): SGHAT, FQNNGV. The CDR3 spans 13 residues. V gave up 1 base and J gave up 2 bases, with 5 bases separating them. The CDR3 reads CASSLGENYGYTF. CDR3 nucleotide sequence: TGTGCCAGCAGCTTAGGGGAGAACTATGGCTACACCTTC.

Here the CDR3 reads CASSLWTGGSYNEQFF. CDR3 in DNA: TGTGCCAGCAGCCTATGGACAGGGGGCTCCTACAATGAGCAGTTCTTC. V is TRBV7-9 and J is TRBJ2-1; 10 bases align to TRBD1. Germline CDR1 reads SEHNR; CDR2 reads FQNEAQ (reference sequence). V was clipped by 5 bases and J by 0 bases; unmatched bases: 4. This CDR3 region has 16 residues.

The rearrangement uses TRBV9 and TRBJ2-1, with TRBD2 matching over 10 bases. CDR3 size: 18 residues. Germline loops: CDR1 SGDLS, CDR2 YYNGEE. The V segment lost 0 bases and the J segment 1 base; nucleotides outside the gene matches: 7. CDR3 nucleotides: TGTGCCAGCAGCGTAGAATTGAGCGGGAGGGCTTCCTACAATGAGCAGTTCTTC. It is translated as CASSVELSGRASYNEQFF. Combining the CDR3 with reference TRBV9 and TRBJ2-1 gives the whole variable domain DSGVTQTPKHLITATGQRVTLRCSPRSGDLSVYWYQQSLDQGLQFLIQYYNGEERAKGNILERFSAQQFPDLHSELNLSSLELGDSALYFCASSVELSGRASYNEQFFGPGTRLTVL.

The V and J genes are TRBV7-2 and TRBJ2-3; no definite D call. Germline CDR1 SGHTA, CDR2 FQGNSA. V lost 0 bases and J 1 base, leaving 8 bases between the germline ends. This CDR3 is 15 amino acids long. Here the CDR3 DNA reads TGTGCCAGCAGCTTAGCGGACCCACGCACAGATACGCAGTATTTT. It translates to CASSLADPRTDTQYF.

The CDR3 bases are TGTGCCAGCAGCATCCTGAGTGGGGGATGGAGGAACACTGAAGCTTTCTTT. It yields the protein CASSILSGGWRNTEAFF. The genes are TRBV7-9 and TRBJ1-1, with D possibly being TRBD1 (5 bases). Looked up from germline, CDR1 is SEHNR and CDR2 is FQNEAQ (reference sequence). Trimming took off 5 bases at V and 1 base at J, with 20 bases between the two ends. The CDR3 has 17 residues.

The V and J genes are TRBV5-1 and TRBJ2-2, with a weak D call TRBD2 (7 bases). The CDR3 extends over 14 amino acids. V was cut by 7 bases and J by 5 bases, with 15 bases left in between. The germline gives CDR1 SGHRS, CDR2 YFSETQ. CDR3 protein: CASAGGAQTGELFF. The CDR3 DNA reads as TGCGCCAGCGCTGGGGGGGCTCAAACCGGGGAGCTGTTTTTT.

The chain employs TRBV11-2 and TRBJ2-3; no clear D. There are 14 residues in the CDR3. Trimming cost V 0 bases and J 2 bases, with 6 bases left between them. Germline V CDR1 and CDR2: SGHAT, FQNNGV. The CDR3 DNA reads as TGTGCCAGCAGCTTAGATCCGTTCACAGATACGCAGTATTTT. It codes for CASSLDPFTDTQYF.

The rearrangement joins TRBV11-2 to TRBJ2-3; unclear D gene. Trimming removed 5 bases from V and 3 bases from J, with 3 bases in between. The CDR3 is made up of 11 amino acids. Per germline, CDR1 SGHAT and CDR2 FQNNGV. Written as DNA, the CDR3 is TGTGCCAGCAGCCAGACAGATACGCAGTATTTT. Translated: CASSQTDTQYF.

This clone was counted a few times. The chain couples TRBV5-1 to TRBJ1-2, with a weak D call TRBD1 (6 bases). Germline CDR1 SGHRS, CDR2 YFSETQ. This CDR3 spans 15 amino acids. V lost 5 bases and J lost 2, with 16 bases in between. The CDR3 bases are TGCGCCAGCAGGCGAAACGGACAGCCCAACTATGGCTACACCTTC. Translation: CASRRNGQPNYGYTF.

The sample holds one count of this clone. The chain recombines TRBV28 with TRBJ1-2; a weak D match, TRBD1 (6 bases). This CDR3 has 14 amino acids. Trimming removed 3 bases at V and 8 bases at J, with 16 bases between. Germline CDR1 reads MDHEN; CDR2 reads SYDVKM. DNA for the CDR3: TGTGCCAGCAGTTTGACAGGCCGCCCACGAGGCTACACCTTC. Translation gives CASSLTGRPRGYTF.

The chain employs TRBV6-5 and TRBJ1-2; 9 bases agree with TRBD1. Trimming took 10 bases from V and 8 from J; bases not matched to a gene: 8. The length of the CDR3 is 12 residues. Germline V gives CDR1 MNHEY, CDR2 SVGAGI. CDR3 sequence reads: CATRRTGEGYTF. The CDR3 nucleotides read TGTGCCACACGACGGACAGGGGAAGGCTACACCTTC.

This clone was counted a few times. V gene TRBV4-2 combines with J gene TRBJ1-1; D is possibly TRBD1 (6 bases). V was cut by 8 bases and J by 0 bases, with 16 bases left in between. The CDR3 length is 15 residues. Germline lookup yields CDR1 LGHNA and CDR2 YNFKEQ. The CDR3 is CASAQNRALNTEAFF. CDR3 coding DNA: TGTGCCAGCGCCCAAAACAGGGCACTGAACACTGAAGCTTTCTTT.

CDR3: CASSYGRETQYF. The CDR3, as DNA: TGTGCCAGCAGTTACGGCCGGGAGACCCAGTACTTC. The chain is built from TRBV6-6 and TRBJ2-5; D gene ambiguous. Trimming took off 2 bases at V and 5 bases at J, with 6 bases between the two ends. Germline-derived CDR1 and CDR2 are MNHNY and SVGAGI (reference sequence). The CDR3 totals 12 residues.

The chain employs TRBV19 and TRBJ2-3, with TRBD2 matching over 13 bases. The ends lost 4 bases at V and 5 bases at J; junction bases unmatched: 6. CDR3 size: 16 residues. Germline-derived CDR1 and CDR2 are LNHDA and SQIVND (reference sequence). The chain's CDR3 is CASSRTSGGAGDTQYF. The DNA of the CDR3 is TGTGCCAGTAGTAGAACTAGCGGGGGGGCCGGAGATACGCAGTATTTT. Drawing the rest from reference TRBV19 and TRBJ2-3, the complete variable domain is DGGITQSPKYLFRKEGQNVTLSCEQNLNHDAMYWYRQDPGQGLRLIYYSQIVNDFQKGDIAEGYSVSREKKESFPLTVTSAQKNPTAFYLCASSRTSGGAGDTQYFGPGTRLTVL.

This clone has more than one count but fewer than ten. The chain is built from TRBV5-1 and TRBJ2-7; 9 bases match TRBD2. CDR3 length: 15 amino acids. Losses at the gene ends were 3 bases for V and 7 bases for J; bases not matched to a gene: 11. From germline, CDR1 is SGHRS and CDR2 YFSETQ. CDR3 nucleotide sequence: TGCGCCAGCAGCTCCGCAGCGGGGGGCTCAAAAGAGCAGTACTTC. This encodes CASSSAAGGSKEQYF.

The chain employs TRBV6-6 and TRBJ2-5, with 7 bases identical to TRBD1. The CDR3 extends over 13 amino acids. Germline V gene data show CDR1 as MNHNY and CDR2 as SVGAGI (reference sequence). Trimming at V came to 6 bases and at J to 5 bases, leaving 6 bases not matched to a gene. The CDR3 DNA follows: TGTGCCAGCAGGACAGGGTCGGCGGAGACCCAGTACTTC. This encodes CASRTGSAETQYF.

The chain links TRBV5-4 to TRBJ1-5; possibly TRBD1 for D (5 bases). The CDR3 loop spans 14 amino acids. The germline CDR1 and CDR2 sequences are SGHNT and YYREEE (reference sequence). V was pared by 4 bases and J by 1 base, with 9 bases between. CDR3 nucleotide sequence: TGTGCCAGCAGCCTCGGGGGGAGCAATCAGCCCCAGCATTTT. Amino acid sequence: CASSLGGSNQPQHF.

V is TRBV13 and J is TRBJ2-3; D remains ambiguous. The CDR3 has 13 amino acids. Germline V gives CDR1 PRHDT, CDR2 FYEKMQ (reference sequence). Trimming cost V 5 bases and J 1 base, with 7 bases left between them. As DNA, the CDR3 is TGTGCCAGCAGCCTTAGGGGCACAGATACGCAGTATTTT. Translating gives CASSLRGTDTQYF.